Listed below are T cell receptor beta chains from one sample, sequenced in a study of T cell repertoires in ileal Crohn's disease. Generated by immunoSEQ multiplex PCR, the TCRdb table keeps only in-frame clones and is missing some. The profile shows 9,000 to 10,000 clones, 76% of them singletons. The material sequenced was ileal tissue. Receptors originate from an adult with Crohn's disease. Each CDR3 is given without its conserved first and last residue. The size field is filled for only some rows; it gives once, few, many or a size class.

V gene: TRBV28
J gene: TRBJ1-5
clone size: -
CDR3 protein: ASTPGGKGDQPQH

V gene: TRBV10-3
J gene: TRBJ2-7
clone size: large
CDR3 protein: AIRDSSSYEQY

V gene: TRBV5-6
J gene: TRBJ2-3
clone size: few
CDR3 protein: ASSPQREGARTDTQY

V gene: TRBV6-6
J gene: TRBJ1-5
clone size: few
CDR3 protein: ASSSSQVGPQH

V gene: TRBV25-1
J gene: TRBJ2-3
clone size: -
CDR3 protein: ASSPQAGTDTQY

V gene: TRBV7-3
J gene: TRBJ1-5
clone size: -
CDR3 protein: ASSRNGGGNQPQH

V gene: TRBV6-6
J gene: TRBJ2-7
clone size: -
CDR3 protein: ASSFLAGYEQY

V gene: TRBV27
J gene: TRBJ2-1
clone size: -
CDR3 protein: AIGLAVGNEQF

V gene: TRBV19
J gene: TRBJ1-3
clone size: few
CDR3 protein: ASTPSVLSGNTIY

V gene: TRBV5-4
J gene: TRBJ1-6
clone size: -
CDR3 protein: ASSDRVNSPLH

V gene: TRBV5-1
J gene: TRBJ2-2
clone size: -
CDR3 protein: ASSLALSNTGELF

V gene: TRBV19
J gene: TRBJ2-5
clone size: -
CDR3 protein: ASSIDSERETQY

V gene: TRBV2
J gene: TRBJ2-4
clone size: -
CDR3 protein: ASSAGQWENIQY

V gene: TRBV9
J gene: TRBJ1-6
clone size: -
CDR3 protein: ASSVVGQGTNSPLH

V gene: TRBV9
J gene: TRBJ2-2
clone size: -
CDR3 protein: ASTKLSGGSSTGELF

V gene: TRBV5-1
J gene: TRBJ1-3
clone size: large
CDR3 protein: ASSLDSFGNTIY

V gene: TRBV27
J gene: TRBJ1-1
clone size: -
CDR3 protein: ASSPLDRNTEAF

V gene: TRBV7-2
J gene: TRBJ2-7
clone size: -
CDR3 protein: ASSSSGGEQY

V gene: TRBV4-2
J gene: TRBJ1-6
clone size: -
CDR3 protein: ASSPVQGSGNSPLH

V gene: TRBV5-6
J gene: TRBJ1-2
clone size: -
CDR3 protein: ASRHGTAVSGYT

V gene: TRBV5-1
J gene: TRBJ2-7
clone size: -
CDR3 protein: ASRRGNTYEQY

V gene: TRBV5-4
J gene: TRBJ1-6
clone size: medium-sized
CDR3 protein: ASSLGGQRTSPLH

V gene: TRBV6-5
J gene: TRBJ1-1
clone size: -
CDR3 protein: ASSYPGQMNTEAF

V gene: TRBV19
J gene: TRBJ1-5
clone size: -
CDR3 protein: ASSSRQSNQPQH

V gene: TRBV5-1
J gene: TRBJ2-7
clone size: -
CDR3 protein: ASSGTSMTEQY

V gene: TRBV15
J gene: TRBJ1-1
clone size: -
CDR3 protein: ATSDRRDRGVAF

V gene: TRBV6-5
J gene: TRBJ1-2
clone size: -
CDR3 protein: ASRAPNGYT

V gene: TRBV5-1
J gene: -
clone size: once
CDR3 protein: ASSLERDPTYEQY

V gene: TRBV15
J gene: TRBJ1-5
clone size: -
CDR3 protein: ATSVGSSNQPQH

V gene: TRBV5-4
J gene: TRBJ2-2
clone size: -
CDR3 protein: ASSLVGGTGELF

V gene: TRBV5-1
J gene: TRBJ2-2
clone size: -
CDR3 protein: ASTSMDRGNTGELF

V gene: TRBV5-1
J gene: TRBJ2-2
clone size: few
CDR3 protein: ASSYRTSHTGELF

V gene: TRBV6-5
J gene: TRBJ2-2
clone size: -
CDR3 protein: ASSANQGIAGELF

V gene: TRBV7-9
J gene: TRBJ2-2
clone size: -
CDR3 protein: ASSRTSGGNAGAGELF

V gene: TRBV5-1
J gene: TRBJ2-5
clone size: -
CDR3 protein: ASSLVSDETQY

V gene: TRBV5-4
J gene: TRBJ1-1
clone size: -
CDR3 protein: ASSPGRTEAF

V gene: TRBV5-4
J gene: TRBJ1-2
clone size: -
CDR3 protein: ASSPTGGRGYGYT

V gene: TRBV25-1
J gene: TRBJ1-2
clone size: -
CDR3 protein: ASATGTYGYT

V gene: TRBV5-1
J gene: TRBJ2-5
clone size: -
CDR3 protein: ASSLGGQPYQETQY

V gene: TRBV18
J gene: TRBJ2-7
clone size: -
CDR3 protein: ASSPPIRTYEQY

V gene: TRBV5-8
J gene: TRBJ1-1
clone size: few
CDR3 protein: ASSLGTSNTEAF

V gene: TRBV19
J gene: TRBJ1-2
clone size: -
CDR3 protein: ASSIGEPTYGYT

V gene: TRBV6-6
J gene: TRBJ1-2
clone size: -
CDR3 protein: ASSYTQKNYGYT

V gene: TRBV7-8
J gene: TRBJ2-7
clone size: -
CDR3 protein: ASSLSAGWSYEQY

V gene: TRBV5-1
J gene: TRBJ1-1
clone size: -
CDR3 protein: ASSFDRNTEAF

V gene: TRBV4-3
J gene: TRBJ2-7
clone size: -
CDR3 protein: ASSPGTGKYEQY